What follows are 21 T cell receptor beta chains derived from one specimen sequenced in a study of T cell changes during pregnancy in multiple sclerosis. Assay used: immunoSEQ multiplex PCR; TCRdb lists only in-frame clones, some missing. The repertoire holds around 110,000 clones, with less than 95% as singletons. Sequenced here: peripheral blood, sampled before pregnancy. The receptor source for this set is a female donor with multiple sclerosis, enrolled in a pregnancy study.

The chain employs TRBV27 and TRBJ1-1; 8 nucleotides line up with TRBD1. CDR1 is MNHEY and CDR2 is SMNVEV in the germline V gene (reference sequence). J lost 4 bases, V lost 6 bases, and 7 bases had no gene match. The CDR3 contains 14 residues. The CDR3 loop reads CASSPRTGGTEAFF. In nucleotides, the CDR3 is TGTGCCAGCAGCCCACGCACAGGGGGCACTGAAGCTTTCTTT.

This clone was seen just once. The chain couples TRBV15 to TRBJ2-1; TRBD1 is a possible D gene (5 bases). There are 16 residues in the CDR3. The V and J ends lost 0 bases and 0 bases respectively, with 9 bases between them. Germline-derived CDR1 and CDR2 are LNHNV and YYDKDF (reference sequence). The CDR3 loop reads CATSRDKGDSYNEQFF. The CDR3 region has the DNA TGTGCCACCAGCAGAGATAAAGGGGACTCCTACAATGAGCAGTTCTTC.

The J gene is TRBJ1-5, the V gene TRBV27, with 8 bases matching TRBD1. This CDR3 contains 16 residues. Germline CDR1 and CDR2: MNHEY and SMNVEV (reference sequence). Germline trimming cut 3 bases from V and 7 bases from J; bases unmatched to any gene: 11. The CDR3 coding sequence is TGTGCCAGCAGTTTGTCAGGGGGCGCCGGCGGACAGCCCCAGCATTTT. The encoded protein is CASSLSGGAGGQPQHF.

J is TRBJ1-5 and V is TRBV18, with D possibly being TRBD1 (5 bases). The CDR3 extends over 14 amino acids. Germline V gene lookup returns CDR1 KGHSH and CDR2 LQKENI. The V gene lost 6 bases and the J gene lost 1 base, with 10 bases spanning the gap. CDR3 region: CASSPGGSNQPQHF. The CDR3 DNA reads TGTGCCAGCTCCCCGGGGGGGAGCAATCAGCCCCAGCATTTT.

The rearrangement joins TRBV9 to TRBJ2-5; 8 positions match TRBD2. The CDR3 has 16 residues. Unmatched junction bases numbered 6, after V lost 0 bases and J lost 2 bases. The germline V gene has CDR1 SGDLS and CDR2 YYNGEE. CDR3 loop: CASSVGGSGVQETQYF. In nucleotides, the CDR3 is TGTGCCAGCAGCGTAGGGGGTAGCGGGGTGCAAGAGACCCAGTACTTC. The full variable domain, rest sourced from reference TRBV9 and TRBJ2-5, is DSGVTQTPKHLITATGQRVTLRCSPRSGDLSVYWYQQSLDQGLQFLIQYYNGEERAKGNILERFSAQQFPDLHSELNLSSLELGDSALYFCASSVGGSGVQETQYFGPGTRLLVL.

This CDR3 is CASSPGAGQGNEQYF. CDR3 in DNA: TGTGCCAGCAGCCCCGGCGCAGGGCAGGGGAACGAGCAGTACTTC. The chain carries TRBV27 and TRBJ2-7; D might be TRBD1 (6 bases). CDR3 length: 15 amino acids. The germline CDR1 and CDR2 sequences are MNHEY and SMNVEV (reference sequence). Between the trimmed V and J ends, which lost 6 bases and 5 bases, there was a span of 20 bases.

CDR3 region: CAWSGGQGVLKEAFF. Here the CDR3 DNA reads TGTGCCTGGAGTGGGGGACAGGGAGTTTTGAAGGAAGCTTTCTTT. V is TRBV30 and J is TRBJ1-1; 9 bases agree with TRBD1. Germline CDR1 is GTSNPN and CDR2 is SVGIG (reference sequence). The V segment lost 1 base and the J segment 8 bases; nucleotides outside the gene matches: 11. CDR3 size: 15 residues. The variable domain in full, completed from reference TRBV30 and TRBJ1-1, reads SQTIHQWPATLVQPVGSPLSLECTVEGTSNPNLYWYRQAAGRGLQLLFYSVGIGQISSEVPQNLSASRPQDRQFILSSKKLLLSDSGFYLCAWSGGQGVLKEAFFGQGTRLTVV.

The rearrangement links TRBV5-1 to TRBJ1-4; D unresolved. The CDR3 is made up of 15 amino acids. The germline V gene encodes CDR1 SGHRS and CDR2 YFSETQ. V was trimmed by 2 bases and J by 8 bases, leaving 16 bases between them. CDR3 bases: TGCGCCAGCAGCTTTTCAGGCAGCGGTGAGGAAAAACTGTTTTTT. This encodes CASSFSGSGEEKLFF.

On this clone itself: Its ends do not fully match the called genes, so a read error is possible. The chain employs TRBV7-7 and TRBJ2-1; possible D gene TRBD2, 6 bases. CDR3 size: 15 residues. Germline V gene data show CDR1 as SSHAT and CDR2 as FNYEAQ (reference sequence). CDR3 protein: CASSLDGSSYNEQFF. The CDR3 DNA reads TGTGCTAGCAGCTTAGACGGGAGCTCCTACAATGAGCAGTTCTTC.

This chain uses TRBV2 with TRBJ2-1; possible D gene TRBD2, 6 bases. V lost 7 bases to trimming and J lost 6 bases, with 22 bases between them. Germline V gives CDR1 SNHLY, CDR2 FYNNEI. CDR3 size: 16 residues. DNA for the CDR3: TGTGCCAGCATGAAAGGGCCGGGGACTTCGGTCAATGAGCAGTTCTTC. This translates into CASMKGPGTSVNEQFF.

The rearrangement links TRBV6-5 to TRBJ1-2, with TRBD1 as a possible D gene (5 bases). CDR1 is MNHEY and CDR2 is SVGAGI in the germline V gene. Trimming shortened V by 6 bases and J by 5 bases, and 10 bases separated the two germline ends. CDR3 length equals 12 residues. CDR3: CASRAGWYGYTF. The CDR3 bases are TGTGCCAGCAGAGCAGGGTGGTATGGCTACACCTTC.

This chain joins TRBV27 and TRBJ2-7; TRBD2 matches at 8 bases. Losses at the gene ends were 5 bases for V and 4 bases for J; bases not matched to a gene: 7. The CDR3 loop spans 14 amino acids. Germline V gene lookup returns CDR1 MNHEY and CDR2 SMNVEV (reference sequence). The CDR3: CASSRSGSVYEQYF. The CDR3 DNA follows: TGTGCCAGCAGTCGCAGCGGGAGCGTATACGAGCAGTACTTC.

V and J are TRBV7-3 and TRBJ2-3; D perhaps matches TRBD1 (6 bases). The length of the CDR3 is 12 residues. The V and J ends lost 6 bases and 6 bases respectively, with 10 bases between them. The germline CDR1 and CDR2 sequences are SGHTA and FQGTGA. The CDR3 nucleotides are TGTGCCAGCAGTTTCCAGGGGGATACGCAGTATTTT. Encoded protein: CASSFQGDTQYF.

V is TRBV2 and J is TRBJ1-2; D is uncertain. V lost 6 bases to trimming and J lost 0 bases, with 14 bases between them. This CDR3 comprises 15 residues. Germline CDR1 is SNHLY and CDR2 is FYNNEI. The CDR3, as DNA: TGTGCCAGCAGGCCTGGGTCGGGAGCTAACTATGGCTACACCTTC. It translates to CASRPGSGANYGYTF.

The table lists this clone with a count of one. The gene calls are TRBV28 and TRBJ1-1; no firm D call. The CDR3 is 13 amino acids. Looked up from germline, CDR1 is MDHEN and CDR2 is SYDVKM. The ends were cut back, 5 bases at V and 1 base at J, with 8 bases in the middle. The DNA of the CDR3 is TGTGCCAGCAGTCACTCCCCGAACACTGAAGCTTTCTTT. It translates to CASSHSPNTEAFF.

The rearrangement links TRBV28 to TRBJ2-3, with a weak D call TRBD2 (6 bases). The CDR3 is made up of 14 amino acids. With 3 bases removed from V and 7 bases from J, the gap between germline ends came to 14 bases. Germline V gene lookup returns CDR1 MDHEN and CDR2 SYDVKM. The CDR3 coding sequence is TGTGCCAGCAGTTTGATGGGGGGAGCTAATACGCAGTATTTT. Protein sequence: CASSLMGGANTQYF.

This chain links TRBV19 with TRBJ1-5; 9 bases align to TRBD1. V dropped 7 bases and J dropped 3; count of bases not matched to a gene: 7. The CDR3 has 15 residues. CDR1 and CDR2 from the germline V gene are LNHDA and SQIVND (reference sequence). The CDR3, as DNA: TGTGCCAGTAAGATTAGGGACAGGGTCAATCAGCCCCAGCATTTT. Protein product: CASKIRDRVNQPQHF.

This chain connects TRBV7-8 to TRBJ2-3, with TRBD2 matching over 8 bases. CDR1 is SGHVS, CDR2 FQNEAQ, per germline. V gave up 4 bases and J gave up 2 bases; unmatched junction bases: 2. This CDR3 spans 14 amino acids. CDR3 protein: CASSYSGTTDTQYF. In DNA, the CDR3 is TGTGCCAGCAGCTATAGCGGGACCACAGATACGCAGTATTTT. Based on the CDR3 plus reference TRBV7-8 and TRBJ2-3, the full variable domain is GAGVSQSPRYKVAKRGQDVALRCDPISGHVSLFWYQQALGQGPEFLTYFQNEAQLDKSGLPSDRFFAERPEGSVSTLKIQRTQQEDSAVYLCASSYSGTTDTQYFGPGTRLTVL.

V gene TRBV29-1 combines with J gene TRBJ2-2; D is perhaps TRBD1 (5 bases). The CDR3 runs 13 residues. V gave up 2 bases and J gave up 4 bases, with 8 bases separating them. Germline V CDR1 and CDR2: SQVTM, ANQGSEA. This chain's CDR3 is CSVERGITGELFF. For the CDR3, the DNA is TGCAGCGTTGAAAGGGGAATCACCGGGGAGCTGTTTTTT.

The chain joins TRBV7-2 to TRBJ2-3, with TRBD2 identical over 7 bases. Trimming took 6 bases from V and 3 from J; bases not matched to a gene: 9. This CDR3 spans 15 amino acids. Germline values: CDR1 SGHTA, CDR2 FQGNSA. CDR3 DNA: TGTGCCAGCAGTGCTGGCGGGAGTGCAACAGATACGCAGTATTTT. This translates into CASSAGGSATDTQYF.

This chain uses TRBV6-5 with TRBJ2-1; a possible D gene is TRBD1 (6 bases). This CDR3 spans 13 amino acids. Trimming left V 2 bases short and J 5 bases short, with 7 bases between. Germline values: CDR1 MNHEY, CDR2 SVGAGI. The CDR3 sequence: CASSYRDNNEQFF. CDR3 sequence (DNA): TGTGCCAGCAGTTACCGGGACAACAATGAGCAGTTCTTC.